These T cell receptor beta chains were read from a single sample in a study of patients and donors after allogeneic stem cell transplantation. TCRdb itself ran the RT-PCR reads through MiXCR, one entry per CDR3 protein. The table includes 400,000 to 500,000 distinct CDR3 sequences, approximately 16% detected once. Sequenced: blood, either unsorted or a sorted T cell fraction (not recorded which). These receptors were collected from a human donor who was either an allogeneic HSCT recipient or a stem cell or donor lymphocyte infusion donor (not recorded which). It is not recorded whose cells these are; they may come from a transplant donor. Each CDR3 is given with its conserved first and last residue. Each record gives: clone size, V gene, J gene, D gene, CDR3 protein, CDR3 DNA. D genes are given only for firm matches. Size is stated for part of the rows, as once, few or many counts, or as a class when the clone is expanded.

few	TRBV4-1	TRBJ2-7	.	CASSLGTSDYEQYF	TGCGCCAGCAGCCTGGGGACTTCTGACTACGAGCAGTACTTC
.	TRBV12-3/TRBV12-4	TRBJ2-7	.	CASSYLLGYEQYF	TGTGCCAGCAGCTACCTCCTAGGCTACGAGCAGTACTTC
.	TRBV30	TRBJ1-3	.	CAVDGGNTIYF	TGTGCCGTGGACGGCGGAAACACCATATATTTT
.	TRBV20-1	TRBJ2-4	TRBD2	CSATLLAGGGNIQYF	TGCAGTGCTACCCTACTAGCGGGAGGTGGCAACATTCAGTACTTC
many	TRBV20-1	TRBJ2-6	.	CSARDLGANVLTF	TGCAGTGCTAGAGATCTTGGGGCCAACGTCCTGACTTTC
many	TRBV5-1	TRBJ1-1	.	CASRTANTEAFF	TGCGCCAGCCGAACAGCGAACACTGAAGCTTTCTTT
.	TRBV5-1	TRBJ2-7	TRBD1	CASSRDRDEQYF	TGCGCCAGCAGTCGGGACAGGGACGAGCAGTACTTC
.	TRBV2	TRBJ2-2	TRBD1	CASRGGQGFAGELFF	TGTGCCAGCAGGGGCGGACAGGGATTTGCCGGGGAGCTGTTTTTT
few	TRBV20-1	TRBJ2-7	.	CSARGANPYEQYF	TGCAGTGCCCGAGGTGCGAACCCCTACGAGCAGTACTTC
few	TRBV15	TRBJ2-5	.	CATSPRPGGGETQYF	TGTGCCACCAGCCCTCGACCAGGGGGAGGGGAGACCCAGTACTTC
many	TRBV20-1	TRBJ1-1	.	CSATRDVGEAFF	TGCAGTGCTACCCGGGACGTAGGAGAAGCTTTCTTT
.	TRBV27	TRBJ1-1	.	CASSPSSGGLEAFF	TGTGCCAGCAGTCCGAGTTCGGGGGGGCTCGAAGCTTTCTTT
.	TRBV12-3/TRBV12-4	TRBJ1-6	.	CASSPLLFTLHF	TGTGCCAGCAGCCCCCTCTTGTTCACCCTCCACTTT
.	TRBV7-9	TRBJ2-1	TRBD1	CASSSLDRERNEQFF	TGTGCCAGCAGCTCGTTGGACAGGGAAAGGAATGAGCAGTTCTTC
few	TRBV20-1	TRBJ2-3	.	CSAPGVTDTQYF	TGCAGTGCGCCCGGGGTCACAGATACGCAGTATTTT
.	TRBV6-5	TRBJ2-5	.	CASSYPGVETQYF	TGTGCCAGCAGTTACCCCGGGGTCGAGACCCAGTACTTC
.	TRBV7-6	TRBJ2-1	TRBD2	CASSRLAGVGEQFF	TGTGCCAGCAGCCGACTAGCGGGAGTCGGTGAGCAGTTCTTC
.	TRBV11-2	TRBJ1-1	.	CASQNTLTTEAFF	TGTGCCAGCCAGAACACGTTGACCACTGAAGCTTTCTTT
.	TRBV7-9	TRBJ2-5	.	CASSPNRQQETQYF	TGTGCCAGCAGCCCGAACAGGCAACAAGAGACCCAGTACTTC
few	TRBV11-2	TRBJ2-7	TRBD1	CASGQAYYEQYF	TGTGCCAGCGGACAGGCCTACTACGAGCAGTACTTC
.	TRBV7-2	TRBJ1-6	.	CASSRARLPLHF	TGTGCCAGCAGCCGGGCCCGGTTACCCCTCCACTTT
many	TRBV5-6	TRBJ2-3	TRBD2	CASSFRLAVSTDTQYF	TGTGCCAGCAGCTTCCGACTAGCGGTGTCCACAGATACGCAGTATTTT
many	TRBV4-3	TRBJ2-1	TRBD1	CASSQDWAGGSLSSYNEQFF	TGCGCCAGCAGCCAAGATTGGGCAGGGGGCTCTCTCTCCTCCTACAATGAGCAGTTCTTC
.	TRBV7-2	TRBJ1-2	.	CASSYNTGYGYTF	TGTGCCAGCAGCTATAACACAGGATATGGCTACACCTTC
.	TRBV6-1	TRBJ1-5	.	CASSPLRTGPQHF	TGTGCCAGCAGCCCCCTCCGAACAGGGCCCCAGCATTTT
few	TRBV20-1	TRBJ1-1	TRBD1	CSATRQGRAEAFF	TGCAGTGCTACCCGACAGGGGCGGGCTGAAGCTTTCTTT
many	TRBV12-3/TRBV12-4	TRBJ1-1	.	CASSPSGLQNTEAFF	TGTGCCAGCAGTCCATCGGGACTCCAGAACACTGAAGCTTTCTTT
many	TRBV3-1	TRBJ2-7	.	CASSQTSYEQYF	TGTGCCAGCAGCCAGACTTCTTACGAGCAGTACTTC
.	TRBV12-3/TRBV12-4	TRBJ1-1	TRBD1	CASSLGDRGRAFF	TGTGCCAGCAGTTTGGGGGACAGGGGTAGAGCTTTCTTT
many	TRBV5-1	TRBJ2-2	.	CASSLGQSTGELFF	TGCGCCAGCAGCTTGGGACAGTCAACCGGGGAGCTGTTTTTT
.	TRBV12-3/TRBV12-4	TRBJ2-1	.	CASSYREPLYNEQFF	TGTGCCAGCAGTTACCGGGAGCCCCTCTACAATGAGCAGTTCTTC
.	TRBV24-1	TRBJ2-1	TRBD2	CATSDSSGRSYNEQFF	TGTGCCACCAGTGATTCTAGCGGGAGATCCTACAATGAGCAGTTCTTC
few	TRBV27	TRBJ2-7	TRBD2	CASSRLAGVLGEQYF	TGTGCCAGCAGTCGACTAGCGGGAGTTTTAGGCGAGCAGTACTTC
few	TRBV7-2	TRBJ2-7	.	CASSLRSFSYEQYF	TGTGCCAGCAGCTTAAGGTCCTTTTCCTACGAGCAGTACTTC
few	TRBV4-1	TRBJ2-1	TRBD2	CASSQGSGDPRFF	TGCGCCAGCAGCCAAGGAAGCGGGGATCCCCGGTTCTTC
.	TRBV14	TRBJ1-1	.	CASSQDWRSTEAFF	TGTGCCAGCAGCCAAGATTGGCGGTCCACTGAAGCTTTCTTT
few	TRBV6-5	TRBJ2-1	TRBD2	CASSYRSGNEQFF	TGTGCCAGCAGTTACCGTAGCGGGAATGAGCAGTTCTTC
few	TRBV29-1	TRBJ1-2	.	CSVLRGRYGYTF	TGCAGCGTACTCCGGGGCCGTTATGGCTACACCTTC
few	TRBV20-1	TRBJ1-5	.	CSARDSQPQHF	TGCAGTGCTAGAGATTCCCAGCCCCAGCATTTT
few	TRBV10-3	TRBJ2-5	TRBD1	CAIQNRGQSETQYF	TGTGCCATCCAGAACAGGGGGCAGTCAGAGACCCAGTACTTC
few	TRBV5-1	TRBJ2-7	.	CASSSPERKLYEQYF	TGCGCCAGCAGCTCGCCAGAAAGGAAGCTCTACGAGCAGTACTTC
.	TRBV4-3	TRBJ2-7	TRBD2	CASSQEVAGTYEQYF	TGCGCCAGCAGCCAAGAAGTAGCGGGAACCTACGAGCAGTACTTC
few	TRBV24-1	TRBJ2-7	.	CATSDQGSEQYF	TGTGCCACCAGTGATCAGGGCTCCGAGCAGTACTTC
few	TRBV20-1	TRBJ1-6	.	CSALSGTQYSPLHF	TGCAGTGCTTTATCCGGGACCCAATATTCACCCCTCCACTTT
.	TRBV2	TRBJ2-1	TRBD2	CASSRTSGRAEQFF	TGTGCCAGCAGTAGGACTAGCGGGAGGGCCGAGCAGTTCTTC
.	TRBV2	TRBJ1-5	.	CASQLNSNQPQHF	TGTGCCAGTCAGCTGAATAGCAATCAGCCCCAGCATTTT
few	TRBV6-2/TRBV6-3	TRBJ2-7	TRBD1	CASRFRDSLEQYF	TGTGCCAGCAGATTCCGGGACAGCCTTGAGCAGTACTTC
.	TRBV5-6	TRBJ1-6	.	CASSYAGRNSPLHF	TGTGCCAGCAGCTACGCTGGCAGAAATTCACCCCTCCACTTT
.	TRBV2	TRBJ1-4	.	CASRPGRVNEKLFF	TGTGCCAGCAGGCCCGGACGGGTTAATGAAAAACTGTTTTTT
.	TRBV6-1	TRBJ2-2	TRBD2	CASTLGGAGELFF	TGTGCCAGCACCTTGGGAGGGGCCGGGGAGCTGTTTTTT
.	TRBV2	TRBJ2-3	.	CARPGQRTDTQYF	TGTGCCAGGCCCGGTCAGCGCACAGATACGCAGTATTTT
.	TRBV5-1	TRBJ1-2	TRBD1	CASSTRQGSYGYTF	TGCGCCAGCAGCACTAGACAGGGGAGCTATGGCTACACCTTC
.	TRBV6-1	TRBJ2-7	TRBD1	CASSKYGTGAYEQYF	TGTGCCAGCAGTAAATACGGGACAGGCGCCTACGAGCAGTACTTC
.	TRBV2	TRBJ1-2	TRBD1	CASSPFGTGSTGGYTF	TGTGCCAGCAGTCCGTTCGGGACAGGCAGCACGGGAGGCTACACCTTC